Reported below is one TCR beta chain. CDR1 is MRHNA and CDR2 is SNTAGT in the germline V gene. The CDR3 length is 14 residues. V shed 2 bases and J shed 5 bases, with 7 bases lying between them. The data were taken from a study of control samples from healthy donors and cancer patients. Using immunoSEQ multiplex PCR, the repertoire was profiled, and TCRdb retains in-frame clones only, with some absent. The sample consists of roughly 92,000 clones, 86% of them appearing once. This chain links TRBV6-4 with TRBJ1-6; D unclear. This receptor was identified in a woman aged 50 to 60 in good health. The sequencing input was blood. The CDR3, as DNA: TGTGCCAGCAGTGACGACTCAAATAATTCACCCCTCCACTTT. This translates into CASSDDSNNSPLHF.